The clone carrying this T cell receptor beta chain was counted between two and nine times. Its specificity is not known. Germline loops: CDR1 LGHNA, CDR2 YNFKEQ. The CDR3 consists of 14 residues. Between the trimmed V and J ends, which lost 1 base and 8 bases, there was a span of 11 bases. This sample is part of a study of identical twins. A universal primer site was incorporated via template switching, and the cDNA contained unique molecular identifiers. Each CDR3 protein is one row after TCRdb ran MiXCR on the 5' RACE reads. The data contain fewer than 650,000 distinct CDR3 sequences, about 7.6% of them singletons. Study conclusions and caveats: It was out-of-frame TCR alpha sharing in monozygotic twins that models underestimated.

The same data also contributed to another study, on yellow fever vaccine responses in identical twins.

Sequenced material: PBMCs. The TCR originated in a woman under 30 in good health. The rearrangement links TRBV4-2 to TRBJ1-4; D is undetermined. CDR3 DNA: TGTGCCAGCAGCCAAGTAAGGGCAGACGAAAAACTGTTTTTT. It codes for CASSQVRADEKLFF.